Listed below are T cell receptor beta chains from one sample, sequenced in a study of blood T cell repertoires in COVID-19. Sequencing was performed with immunoSEQ multiplex PCR; in TCRdb, only in-frame clones are kept and a portion is missing. The sample yields 300,000 to 350,000 clones, 88% seen once. Sequences were obtained from PBMCs or T cells enriched from blood (not recorded which). The receptors were sampled from a woman aged 25 to 39 who had been exposed to COVID-19. The CDR3 runs from the conserved cysteine through the conserved F or W. A D gene is named only where the DNA matches it firmly. A clone size is listed for some rows: how often the clone was seen (once, few, many), or a class if it is expanded.

TRBV18,NA,TRBJ1-2,NA,14,TGTGCCAGCTCACCAGAGCGGAAACTCAATGGCTACACCTTC,CASSPERKLNGYTF
TRBV5-4,TRBD2,TRBJ2-1,once,15,TGTGCCAGCAGCTTCACTAGCGGGAGGGACAATGAGCAGTTCTTC,CASSFTSGRDNEQFF
TRBV29-1,TRBD1,TRBJ1-1,once,15,TGCAGCTCAAGAGGAGGGACAGGGGGCCTCACTGAAGCTTTCTTT,CSSRGGTGGLTEAFF
TRBV28,TRBD1,TRBJ2-7,once,16,TGTGCCAGCAGTTTAATTGACGGACAGGGTCGCCACGAGCAGTACTTC,CASSLIDGQGRHEQYF
TRBV6-5,NA,TRBJ1-2,NA,13,TGTGCCAGCAGTTCTCGGGGGTACGATGGCTACACCTTC,CASSSRGYDGYTF
TRBV19,TRBD1,TRBJ1-3,few,15,TGTGCCAGCATAAGACAGGGGGTTACTGGAAACACCATATATTTT,CASIRQGVTGNTIYF
TRBV11-2,NA,TRBJ2-3,NA,16,TGTGCCAGCAGCCTTCGACAGGAAGGAAGCACAGATACGCAGTATTTT,CASSLRQEGSTDTQYF
TRBV5-1,NA,TRBJ2-5,NA,13,TGCGCCAGCAGCTTGTTGGTCGGAGAGACCCAGTACTTC,CASSLLVGETQYF
TRBV2,NA,TRBJ2-5,NA,11,TGTGCCAGCAACGCCAGAGAGACCCAGTACTTC,CASNARETQYF
TRBV6-5,TRBD2,TRBJ2-3,NA,15,TGTGCCAGCAGCTTTAGCGGGAGTCTCCCAGATACGCAGTATTTT,CASSFSGSLPDTQYF
TRBV2,NA,TRBJ1-6,NA,12,TGTGCCAGCAGAATTTCGAATTCACCCCTCCACTTT,CASRISNSPLHF
TRBV30,NA,TRBJ2-1,NA,15,TGTGCCTGGAGTAGTAGTGCAGGCGTTTACAATGAGCAGTTCTTC,CAWSSSAGVYNEQFF
TRBV28,NA,TRBJ2-7,NA,14,TGTGCCAGCAGTTATCCAGGGCCCTCCTACGAGCAGTACTTC,CASSYPGPSYEQYF
TRBV27,TRBD1,TRBJ2-1,NA,14,TGTGCCAGCAGTCCAGGGACAGGCTACAATGAGCAGTTCTTC,CASSPGTGYNEQFF